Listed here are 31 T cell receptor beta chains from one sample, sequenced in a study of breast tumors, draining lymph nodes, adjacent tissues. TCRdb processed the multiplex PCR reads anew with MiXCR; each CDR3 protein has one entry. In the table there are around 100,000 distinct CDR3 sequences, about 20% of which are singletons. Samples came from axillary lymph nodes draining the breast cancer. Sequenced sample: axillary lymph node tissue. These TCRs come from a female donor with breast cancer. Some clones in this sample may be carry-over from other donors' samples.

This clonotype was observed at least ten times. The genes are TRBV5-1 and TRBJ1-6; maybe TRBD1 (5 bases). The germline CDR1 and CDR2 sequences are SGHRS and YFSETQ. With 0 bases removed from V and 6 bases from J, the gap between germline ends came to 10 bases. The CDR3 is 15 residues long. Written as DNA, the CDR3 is TGCGCCAGCAGCTTGGTAGCAGGGTCTAATTCACCCCTCCACTTT. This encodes CASSLVAGSNSPLHF.

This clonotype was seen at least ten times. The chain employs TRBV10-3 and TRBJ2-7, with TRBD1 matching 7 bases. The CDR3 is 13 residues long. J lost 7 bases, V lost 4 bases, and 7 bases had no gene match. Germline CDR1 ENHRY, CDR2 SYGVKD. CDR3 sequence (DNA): TGTGCCATCAGTGGGGGACAGTCTTATGAGCAGTACTTC. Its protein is CAISGGQSYEQYF.

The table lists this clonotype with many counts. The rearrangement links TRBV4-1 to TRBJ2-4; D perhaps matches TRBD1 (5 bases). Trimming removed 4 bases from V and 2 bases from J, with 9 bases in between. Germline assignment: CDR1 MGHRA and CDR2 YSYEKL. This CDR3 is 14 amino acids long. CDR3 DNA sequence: TGCGCCAGCAGCCCGAGGACATCCAAAAACATTCAGTACTTC. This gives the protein CASSPRTSKNIQYF.

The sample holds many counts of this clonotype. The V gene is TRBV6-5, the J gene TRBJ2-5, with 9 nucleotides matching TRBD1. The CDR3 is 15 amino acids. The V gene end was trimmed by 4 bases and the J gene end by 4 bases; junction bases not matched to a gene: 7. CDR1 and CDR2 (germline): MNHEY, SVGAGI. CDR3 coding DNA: TGTGCCAGCAGTTCCGGGACAGGGTCAATAGAGACCCAGTACTTC. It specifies CASSSGTGSIETQYF.

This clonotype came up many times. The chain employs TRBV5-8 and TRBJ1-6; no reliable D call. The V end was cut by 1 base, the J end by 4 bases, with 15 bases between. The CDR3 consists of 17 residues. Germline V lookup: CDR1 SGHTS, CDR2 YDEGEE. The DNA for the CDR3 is TGTGCCAGCAGCTTGAGCCCCGGGCCCCCATATAATTCACCCCTCCACTTT. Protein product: CASSLSPGPPYNSPLHF.

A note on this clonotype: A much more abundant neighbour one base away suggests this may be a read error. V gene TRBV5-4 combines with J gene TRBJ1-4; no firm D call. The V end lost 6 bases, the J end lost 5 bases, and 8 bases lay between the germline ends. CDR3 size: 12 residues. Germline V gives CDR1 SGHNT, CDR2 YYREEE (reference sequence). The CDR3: CASNLPNEKLFF. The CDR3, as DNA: TGTGCCAGCAACTTACCAAATGAAAAACTGTTTTTT.

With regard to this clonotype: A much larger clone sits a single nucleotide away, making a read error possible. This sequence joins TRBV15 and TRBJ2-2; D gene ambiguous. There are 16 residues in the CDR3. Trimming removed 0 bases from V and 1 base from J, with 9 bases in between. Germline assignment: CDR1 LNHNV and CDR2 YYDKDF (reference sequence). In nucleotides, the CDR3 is TGTGCCACCAGCAGAGATTCACCACGGAACACCGGGGAGCTGTTTTTT. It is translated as CATSRDSPRNTGELFF.

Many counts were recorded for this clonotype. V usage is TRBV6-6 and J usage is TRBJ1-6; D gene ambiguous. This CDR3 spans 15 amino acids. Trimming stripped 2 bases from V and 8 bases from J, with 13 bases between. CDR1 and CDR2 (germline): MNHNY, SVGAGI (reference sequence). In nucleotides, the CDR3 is TGTGCCAGCAGTTACCCCCCGTCGCTGGATTCACCCCTCCACTTT. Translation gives CASSYPPSLDSPLHF.

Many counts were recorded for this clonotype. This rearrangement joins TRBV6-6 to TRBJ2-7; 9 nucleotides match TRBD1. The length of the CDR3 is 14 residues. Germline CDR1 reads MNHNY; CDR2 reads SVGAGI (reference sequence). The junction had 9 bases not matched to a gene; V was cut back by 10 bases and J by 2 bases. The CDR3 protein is CATSLDRGPYEQYF. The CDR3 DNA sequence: TGTGCCACCTCCTTGGACAGGGGCCCCTACGAGCAGTACTTC.

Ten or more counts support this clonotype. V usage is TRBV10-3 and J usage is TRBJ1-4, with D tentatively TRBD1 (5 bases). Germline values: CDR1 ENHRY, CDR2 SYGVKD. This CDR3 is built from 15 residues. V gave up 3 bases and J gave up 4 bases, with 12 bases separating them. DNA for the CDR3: TGTGCCATCAGTGAAGGGGCGGGACGTAATGAAAAACTGTTTTTT. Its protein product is CAISEGAGRNEKLFF.

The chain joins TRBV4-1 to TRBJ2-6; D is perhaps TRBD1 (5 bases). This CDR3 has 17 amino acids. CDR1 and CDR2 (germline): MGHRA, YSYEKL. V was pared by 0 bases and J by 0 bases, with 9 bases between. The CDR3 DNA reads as TGCGCCAGCAGCCAAGAGCCCCAGGGCTCTGGGGCCAACGTCCTGACTTTC. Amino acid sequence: CASSQEPQGSGANVLTF.

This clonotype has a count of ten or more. The CDR3 DNA follows: TGTGCCAGCAACAAGGGGTTTACAGATACGCAGTATTTT. This encodes CASNKGFTDTQYF. The chain uses TRBV2 and TRBJ2-3; D might be TRBD1 (5 bases). This CDR3 is 13 amino acids long. From germline, CDR1 is SNHLY and CDR2 FYNNEI. The ends were cut back, 7 bases at V and 3 bases at J, with 11 bases in the middle.

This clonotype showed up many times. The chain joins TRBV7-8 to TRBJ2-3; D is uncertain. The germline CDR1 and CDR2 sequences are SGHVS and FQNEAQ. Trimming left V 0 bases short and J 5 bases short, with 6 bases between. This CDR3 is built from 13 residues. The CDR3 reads CASSLARGDTQYF. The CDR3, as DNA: TGTGCCAGCAGCTTAGCCCGTGGAGATACGCAGTATTTT.

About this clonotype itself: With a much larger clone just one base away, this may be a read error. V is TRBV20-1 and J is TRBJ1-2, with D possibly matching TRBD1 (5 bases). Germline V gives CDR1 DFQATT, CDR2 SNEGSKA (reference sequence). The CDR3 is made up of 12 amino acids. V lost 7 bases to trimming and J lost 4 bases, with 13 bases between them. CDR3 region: CSGERGFYGYTF. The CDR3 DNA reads TGCAGTGGGGAACGGGGGTTCTATGGCTACACCTTC.

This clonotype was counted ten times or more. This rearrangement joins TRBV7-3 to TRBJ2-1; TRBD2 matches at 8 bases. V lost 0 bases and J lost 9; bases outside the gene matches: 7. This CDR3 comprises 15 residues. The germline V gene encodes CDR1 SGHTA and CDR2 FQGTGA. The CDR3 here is CASSLTGGAGGEQFF. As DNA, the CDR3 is TGTGCCAGCAGCTTAACGGGGGGGGCGGGAGGTGAGCAGTTCTTC.

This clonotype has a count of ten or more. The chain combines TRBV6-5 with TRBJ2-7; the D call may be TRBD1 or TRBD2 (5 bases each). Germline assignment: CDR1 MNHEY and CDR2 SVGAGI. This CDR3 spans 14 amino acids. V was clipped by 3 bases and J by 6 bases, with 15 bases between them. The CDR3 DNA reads TGTGCCAGCAGTTATGGGGGAATCGTCCGCGAGCAGTACTTC. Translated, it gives CASSYGGIVREQYF.

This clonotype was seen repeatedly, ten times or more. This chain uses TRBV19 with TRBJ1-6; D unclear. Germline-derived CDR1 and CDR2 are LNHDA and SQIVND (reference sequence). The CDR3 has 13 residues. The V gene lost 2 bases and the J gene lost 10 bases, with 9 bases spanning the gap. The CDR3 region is CASSISQRSPLHF. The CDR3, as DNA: TGTGCCAGTAGTATATCTCAGCGGTCACCCCTCCACTTT.

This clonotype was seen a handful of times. The CDR3 reads CASSWRPTGELFF. As DNA, the CDR3 is TGTGCCAGCAGCTGGAGACCCACCGGGGAGCTGTTTTTT. The chain combines TRBV12-3 or TRBV12-4 with TRBJ2-2; D ambiguous. V dropped 6 bases and J dropped 4 bases, with 9 bases sitting between them. The CDR3 runs to 13 residues.

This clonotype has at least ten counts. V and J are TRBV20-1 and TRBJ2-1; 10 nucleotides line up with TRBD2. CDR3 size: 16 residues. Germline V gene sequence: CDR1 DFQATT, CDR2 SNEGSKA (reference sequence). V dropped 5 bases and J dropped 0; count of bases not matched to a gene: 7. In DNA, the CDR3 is TGCAGTGCTGCTAGCGGGAGTAAAAGCTCCTACAATGAGCAGTTCTTC. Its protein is CSAASGSKSSYNEQFF.

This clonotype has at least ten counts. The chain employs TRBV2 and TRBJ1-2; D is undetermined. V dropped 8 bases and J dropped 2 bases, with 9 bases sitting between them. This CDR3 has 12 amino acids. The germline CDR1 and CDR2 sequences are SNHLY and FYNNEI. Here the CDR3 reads CASQVGNYGYTF. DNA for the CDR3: TGTGCCAGCCAGGTGGGGAACTATGGCTACACCTTC.

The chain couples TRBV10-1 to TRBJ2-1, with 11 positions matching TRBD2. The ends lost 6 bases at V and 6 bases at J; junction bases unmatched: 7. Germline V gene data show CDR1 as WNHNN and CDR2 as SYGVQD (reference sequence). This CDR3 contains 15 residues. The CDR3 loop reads CASRPLAGALNEQFF. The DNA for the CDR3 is TGCGCCAGCAGGCCACTAGCGGGGGCCCTCAATGAGCAGTTCTTC.

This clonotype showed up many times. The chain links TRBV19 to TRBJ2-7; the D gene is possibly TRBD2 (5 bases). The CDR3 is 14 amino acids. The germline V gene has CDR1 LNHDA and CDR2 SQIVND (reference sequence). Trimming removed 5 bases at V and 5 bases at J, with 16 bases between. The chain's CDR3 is CASSAAGLTNEQYF. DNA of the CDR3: TGTGCCAGTAGTGCCGCTGGGTTGACTAACGAGCAGTACTTC.

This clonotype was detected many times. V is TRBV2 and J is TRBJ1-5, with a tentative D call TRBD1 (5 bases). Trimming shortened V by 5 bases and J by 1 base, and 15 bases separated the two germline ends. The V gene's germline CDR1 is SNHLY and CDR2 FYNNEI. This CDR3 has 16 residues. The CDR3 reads CASSLLGEGSNQPQHF. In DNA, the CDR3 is TGTGCCAGCAGTTTATTGGGGGAAGGGAGCAATCAGCCCCAGCATTTT. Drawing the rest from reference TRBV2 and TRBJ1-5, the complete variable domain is EPEVTQTPSHQVTQMGQEVILRCVPISNHLYFYWYRQILGQKVEFLVSFYNNEISEKSEIFDDQFSVERPDGSNFTLKIRSTKLEDSAMYFCASSLLGEGSNQPQHFGDGTRLSIL.

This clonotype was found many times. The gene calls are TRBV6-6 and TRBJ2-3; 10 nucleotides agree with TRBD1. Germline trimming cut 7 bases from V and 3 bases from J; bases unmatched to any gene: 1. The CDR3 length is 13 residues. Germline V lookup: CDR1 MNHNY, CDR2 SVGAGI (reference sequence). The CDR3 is CASTDRGTDTQYF. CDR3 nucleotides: TGTGCCAGCACGGACAGGGGGACAGATACGCAGTATTTT.

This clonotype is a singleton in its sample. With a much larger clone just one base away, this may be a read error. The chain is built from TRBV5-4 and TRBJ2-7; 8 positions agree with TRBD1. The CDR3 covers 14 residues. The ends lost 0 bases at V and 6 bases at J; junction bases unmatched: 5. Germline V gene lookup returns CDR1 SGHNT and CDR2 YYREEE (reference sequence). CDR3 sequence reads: CASSLAGGGCEQYF. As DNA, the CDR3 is TGTGCCAGCAGCTTGGCAGGGGGCGGGTGCGAGCAGTACTTC.

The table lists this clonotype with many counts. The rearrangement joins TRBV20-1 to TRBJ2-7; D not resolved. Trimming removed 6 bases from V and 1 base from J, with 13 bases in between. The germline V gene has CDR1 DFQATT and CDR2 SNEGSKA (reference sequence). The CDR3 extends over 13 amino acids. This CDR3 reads CSAISGLSYEQYF. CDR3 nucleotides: TGCAGTGCCATCTCAGGATTGTCCTACGAGCAGTACTTC.

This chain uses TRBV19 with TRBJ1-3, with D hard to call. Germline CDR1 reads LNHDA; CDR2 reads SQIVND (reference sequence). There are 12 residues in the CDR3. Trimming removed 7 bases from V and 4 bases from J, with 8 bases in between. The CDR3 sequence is CASKDAGNTIYF. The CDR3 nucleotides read TGTGCCAGTAAAGACGCCGGAAACACCATATATTTT.

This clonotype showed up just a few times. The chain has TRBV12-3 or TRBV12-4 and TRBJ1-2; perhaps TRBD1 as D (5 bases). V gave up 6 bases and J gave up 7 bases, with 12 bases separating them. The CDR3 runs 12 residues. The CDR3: CASRQVKGGYTF. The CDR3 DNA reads TGTGCCAGCAGACAGGTGAAGGGTGGCTACACCTTC.

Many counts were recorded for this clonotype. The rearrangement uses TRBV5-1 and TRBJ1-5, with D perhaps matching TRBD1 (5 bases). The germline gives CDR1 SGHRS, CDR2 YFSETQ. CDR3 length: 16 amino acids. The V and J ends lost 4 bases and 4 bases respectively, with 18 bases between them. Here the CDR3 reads CASSKGGQPGNQPQHF. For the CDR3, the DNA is TGCGCCAGCAGCAAAGGCGGACAACCGGGGAATCAGCCCCAGCATTTT. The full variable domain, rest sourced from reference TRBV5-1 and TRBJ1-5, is KAGVTQTPRYLIKTRGQQVTLSCSPISGHRSVSWYQQTPGQGLQFLFEYFSETQRNKGNFPGRFSGRQFSNSRSEMNVSTLELGDSALYLCASSKGGQPGNQPQHFGDGTRLSIL.

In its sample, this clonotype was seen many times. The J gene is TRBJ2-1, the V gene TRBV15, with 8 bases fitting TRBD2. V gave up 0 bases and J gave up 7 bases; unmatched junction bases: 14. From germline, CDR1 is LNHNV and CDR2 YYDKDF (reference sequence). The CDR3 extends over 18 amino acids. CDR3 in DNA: TGTGCCACCAGCAGAGATTACCCGGGGGATAGCGGGACTAATGAGCAGTTCTTC. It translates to CATSRDYPGDSGTNEQFF.

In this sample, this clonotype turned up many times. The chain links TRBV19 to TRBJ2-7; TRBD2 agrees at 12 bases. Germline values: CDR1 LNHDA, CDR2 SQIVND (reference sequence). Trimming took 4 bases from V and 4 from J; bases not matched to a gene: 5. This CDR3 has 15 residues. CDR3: CASSTLTSGSYEQYF. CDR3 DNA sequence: TGTGCCAGTAGTACCCTGACTAGCGGGAGTTACGAGCAGTACTTC.